Presented here are 8 T cell receptor beta chains from one specimen sequenced in a study of CD8 T cells in Susac syndrome. A quantity of about 0.5 to 1 ug RNA underwent reverse transcription using random hexamers. Using its own MiXCR run on the immunoSEQ multiplex PCR reads, TCRdb lists one record per CDR3 protein. The profile shows hundreds of thousands of distinct CDR3 sequences, around 83% of them singletons. Sequenced: CD8+ T cells from PBMCs. These receptors were obtained from a human donor with multiple sclerosis.

The chain links TRBV6-5 to TRBJ2-3; 14 positions match TRBD2. Germline trimming cut 4 bases from V and 0 bases from J; bases unmatched to any gene: 9. The CDR3 totals 19 residues. Germline loops: CDR1 MNHEY, CDR2 SVGAGI. DNA of the CDR3: TGTGCCAGCAGTTCCCCACCGGGACTAGCGGGAGAGAGCACAGATACGCAGTATTTT. Its protein is CASSSPPGLAGESTDTQYF.

The chain joins TRBV20-1 to TRBJ1-4, with TRBD1 matching over 7 bases. J gave up 8 bases and V 3 bases, and 6 bases lay outside the gene matches. Germline V gene data show CDR1 as DFQATT and CDR2 as SNEGSKA (reference sequence). The CDR3 is 13 amino acids. As DNA, the CDR3 is TGCAGTGCTAGTTACCAGGGGGGAGAAAAACTGTTTTTT. Its translation: CSASYQGGEKLFF.

This clonotype was detected once. This chain uses TRBV4-1 with TRBJ2-1; 8 positions match TRBD2. With 4 bases clipped from V and 3 bases from J, the junction kept 14 bases outside the gene matches. From germline, CDR1 is MGHRA and CDR2 YSYEKL. The CDR3 is 18 residues long. The CDR3 coding sequence is TGCGCCAGCAGCCTGGTCACGACAGCGGGGGATATCTACAATGAGCAGTTCTTC. Amino acid sequence: CASSLVTTAGDIYNEQFF.

This clonotype appeared a few times. The genes are TRBV30 and TRBJ2-7, with 7 nucleotides matching TRBD1. The germline CDR1 and CDR2 sequences are GTSNPN and SVGIG (reference sequence). The CDR3 is 14 residues long. V was pared by 3 bases and J by 4 bases, with 9 bases of the junction left unmatched. CDR3 region: CAWSLRGFRYEQYF. CDR3 nucleotide sequence: TGTGCCTGGAGCCTCAGGGGGTTCAGGTACGAGCAGTACTTC.

The gene calls are TRBV3-1 and TRBJ2-7, with 9 bases lining up with TRBD2. V was pared by 6 bases and J by 4 bases, with 25 bases of the junction left unmatched. Germline V gene sequence: CDR1 LGHDT, CDR2 YNNKEL (reference sequence). This CDR3 region has 20 residues. This chain's CDR3 is CASSPVVEGPRTSVRYEQYF. CDR3 DNA: TGTGCCAGCAGTCCCGTGGTAGAGGGACCAAGGACTAGCGTGAGGTACGAGCAGTACTTC.

This clonotype came up a few times. The J gene is TRBJ1-6, the V gene TRBV5-1; no firm D call. Per germline, CDR1 SGHRS and CDR2 YFSETQ. Trimming left V 4 bases short and J 8 bases short, with 16 bases between. This CDR3 has 15 amino acids. In DNA form, the CDR3 reads TGCGCCAGCAGCCCTTCCACGACGGAGGATTCACCCCTCCACTTT. Encoded protein: CASSPSTTEDSPLHF.

The rearrangement uses TRBV6-5 and TRBJ1-1; D uncertain. Germline CDR1 and CDR2: MNHEY and SVGAGI. The ends were cut back, 2 bases at V and 0 bases at J, with 10 bases in the middle. This CDR3 region has 15 residues. The CDR3 here is CASSYDRELNTEAFF. CDR3 coding DNA: TGTGCCAGCAGTTACGACCGGGAATTGAACACTGAAGCTTTCTTT.

This chain uses TRBV27 with TRBJ2-7, with D perhaps assigned TRBD1 or TRBD2 (5 bases each). The CDR3 consists of 13 residues. Germline CDR1 reads MNHEY; CDR2 reads SMNVEV (reference sequence). The V end lost 1 base, the J end lost 9 bases, and 13 bases lay between the germline ends. CDR3 sequence: CASSLWLGTGQYF. For the CDR3, the DNA is TGTGCCAGCAGTTTATGGCTAGGGACGGGGCAGTACTTC.